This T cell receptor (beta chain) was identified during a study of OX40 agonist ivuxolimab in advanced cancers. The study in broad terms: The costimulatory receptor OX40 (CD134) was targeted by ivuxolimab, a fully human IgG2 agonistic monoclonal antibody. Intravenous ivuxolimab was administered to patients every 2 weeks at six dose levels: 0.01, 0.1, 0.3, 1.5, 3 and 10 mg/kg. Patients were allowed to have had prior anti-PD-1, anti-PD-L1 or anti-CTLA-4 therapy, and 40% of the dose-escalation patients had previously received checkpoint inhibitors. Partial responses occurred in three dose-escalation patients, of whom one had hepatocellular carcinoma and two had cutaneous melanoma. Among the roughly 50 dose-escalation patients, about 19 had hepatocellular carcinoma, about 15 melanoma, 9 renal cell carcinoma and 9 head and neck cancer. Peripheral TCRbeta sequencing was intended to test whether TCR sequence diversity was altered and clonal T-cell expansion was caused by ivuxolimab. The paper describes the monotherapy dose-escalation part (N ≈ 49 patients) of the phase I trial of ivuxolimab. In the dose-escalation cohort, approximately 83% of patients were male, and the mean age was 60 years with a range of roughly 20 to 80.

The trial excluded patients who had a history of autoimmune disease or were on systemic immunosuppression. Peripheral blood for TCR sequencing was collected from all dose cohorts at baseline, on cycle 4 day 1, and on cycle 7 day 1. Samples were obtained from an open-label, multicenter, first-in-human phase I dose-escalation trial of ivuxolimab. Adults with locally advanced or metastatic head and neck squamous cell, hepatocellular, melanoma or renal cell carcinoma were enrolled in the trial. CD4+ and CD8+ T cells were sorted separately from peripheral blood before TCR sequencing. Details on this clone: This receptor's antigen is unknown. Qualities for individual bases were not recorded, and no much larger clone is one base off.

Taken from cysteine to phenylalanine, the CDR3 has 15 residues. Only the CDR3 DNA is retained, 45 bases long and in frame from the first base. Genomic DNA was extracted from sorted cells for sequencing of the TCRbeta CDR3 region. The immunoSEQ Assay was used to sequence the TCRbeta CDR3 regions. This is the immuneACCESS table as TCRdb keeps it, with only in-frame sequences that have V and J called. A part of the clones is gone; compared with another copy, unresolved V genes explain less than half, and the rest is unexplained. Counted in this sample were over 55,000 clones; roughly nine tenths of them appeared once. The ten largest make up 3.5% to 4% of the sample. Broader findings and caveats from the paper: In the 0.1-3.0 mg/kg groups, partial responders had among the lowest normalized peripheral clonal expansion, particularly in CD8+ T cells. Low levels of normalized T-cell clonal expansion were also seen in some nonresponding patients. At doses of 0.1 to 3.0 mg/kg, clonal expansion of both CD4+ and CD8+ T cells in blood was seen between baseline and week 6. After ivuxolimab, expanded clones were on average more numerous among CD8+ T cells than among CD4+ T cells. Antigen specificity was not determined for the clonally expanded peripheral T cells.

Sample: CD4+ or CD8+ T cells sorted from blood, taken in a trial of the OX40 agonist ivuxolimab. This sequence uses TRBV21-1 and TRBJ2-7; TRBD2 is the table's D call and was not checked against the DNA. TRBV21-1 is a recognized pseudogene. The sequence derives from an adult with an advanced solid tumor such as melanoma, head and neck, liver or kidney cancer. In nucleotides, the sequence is TGTGCCAGCATACATAGCGGGTCGAGCTCCTACGAGCAGTACTTC. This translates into CASIHSGSSSYEQYF.